Sequencing of this T cell receptor (beta chain) was carried out in a study of T cells in Graves' hyperthyroidism and ophthalmopathy (dated by TCRdb to the late 2010s). For the wider study: Peripheral blood was collected at initial diagnosis, before any treatment. To identify TCR V-J signatures that set the groups apart, the researchers used a discovery cohort of about a hundred patients, made up of roughly 45 with Graves' ophthalmopathy and some 58 with stable Graves' hyperthyroidism. Whether ophthalmopathy could be predicted prospectively was tested in an independent validation cohort made up of under 20 hyperthyroidism patients plus 17 patients who later progressed to ophthalmopathy. The 100 discovery patients were randomly split 7:3 into training and test sets. In addition, the study compared T-cell repertoires in thyroid tissue and in blood from about six Graves' hyperthyroidism patients. Following sampling, methimazole starting at 30 mg daily was given to hyperthyroidism patients, and high-dose intravenous methylprednisolone was given to ophthalmopathy patients. The paper reports TCR Vbeta CDR3 sequencing of roughly 140 peripheral blood samples: approximately 43 ophthalmopathy, roughly 74 hyperthyroidism and 17 progressor patients. Beyond this particular receptor, the publication reports: Most expanded thyroid clonotypes (frequency above 0.001) were also found in blood, which suggests that blood repertoires may mirror thyroid immune responses. A model built on a 13 V-J signature distinguished ophthalmopathy from stable hyperthyroidism, reaching about 88% sensitivity and approximately 83% specificity in cross-validation and 80%/75% in testing. During validation, the model predicted progression to ophthalmopathy a median of approximately 6 months ahead of onset, with just under 71% sensitivity and roughly 72% specificity. No statistical method was used to set the sample size in advance, and investigators knew the group allocation.

Ophthalmopathy patients had moderately to severely active disease, with a Clinical Activity Score of 3 or more, a NOSPECS grade of 4 or more, and a disease duration of less than 3 months. Any patient with an uncontrolled infection, another autoimmune disease, pregnancy or lactation was excluded. Diagnoses relied on clinical symptoms, serum thyroxine and TRAb, thyroid ultrasound and orbital computed tomography. PBMCs were separated from around 9.1 ml of fresh peripheral blood using Ficoll-Paque density gradient centrifugation. Total RNA was extracted using Trizol reagent, and RNA quality was assessed on an Agilent 2100 Bioanalyzer. Amplification of TCR beta CDR3 regions was carried out from RNA transcripts. The first round of RT-PCR for the TCR CDR3 was performed with the HTBI primer set and the Qiagen OneStep RT-PCR kit. Libraries were constructed in a second round of multiplex PCR, after which size selection and purification were carried out. The libraries were sequenced on an Illumina HiSeq2000 using paired-end 100 bp reads. Processing in the source paper ran as follows. SOAPnuke was used to process the raw data, removing reads that contained adapters or uncalled bases, had a mean Phred below 15, or lacked an exact match to the constant primer or identifier. COPE v1.2.5 was used to merge the high-quality paired reads, and each unique nucleotide sequence was defined as a clonotype. MiTCR v1.1 was used to align clonotypes to the IMGT TRBV, TRBD and TRBJ reference segments. The analysis was restricted to V-J combinations with a frequency above 0.0001, which together covered just over 99% of the repertoires. The TCS score was defined as the ratio of F50 (clonal expansion) to E x V (chaos), calculated using BLOSUM62-based TCRdist between CDR3 peptides within each V-J. Welch's t-statistics and random forest reduced 500 to 550 V-J features to 10 to 15, which were used in a naive Bayes classifier (R e1071). Clones were called with MiXCR by TCRdb after fastp trimmed the public reads at Q25, and only in-frame beta chains were retained. Identical CDR3 proteins give one entry, which carries the most common genes and DNA. The V and J calls shown here were made by TCRdb, not taken from the authors' results. This sample is represented by under 350,000 distinct CDR3 sequences; about a sixth of them were singletons. The ten largest clones add up to around 57% of the sample.

This clonotype was seen ten or more times. The antigen this receptor binds is unknown. No much larger clone exists at a distance of one base, and base qualities are not known. Trimming at the junction amounts to 0 bases on V and 3 bases on J, and the germline ends lie 5 bases apart. Taken from the germline V gene (reference sequence), the CDR1 and CDR2 loops are DFQATT and SNEGSKA. There are 12 amino acids in the CDR3, from cysteine to phenylalanine inclusive. Just the 36-base CDR3 DNA is kept, in frame starting at base 1. The chain is assembled from TRBV20-1 and TRBJ1-2; the D gene is unclear. The origin of this receptor is a woman aged 55-70 years with Graves' ophthalmopathy. Sequenced input: blood. The bases read TGCAGTGCTAGAGATTCCTACTATGGCTACACCTTC. Its product reads: CSARDSYYGYTF.